The 24 T cell receptor beta chains given below trace back to one sample, sequenced in a study of cytomegalovirus exposure and HLA in healthy donors (dated by TCRdb to the late 2010s). The method was the immunoSEQ multiplex PCR assay. The multiplex PCR relied on a mix of 60 forward primers for TCR Vbeta segments and 13 reverse primers for TCR Jbeta segments. TCRdb re-hosts the immuneACCESS table, in-frame sequences only. Its copies lack some clones; in the studies checked, an unresolved V gene accounts for under half of them, and the cause for the rest is not known. This sample is represented by around 50,000 clones; around three quarters of them were singletons. The leading ten clones occupy 8% to 8.5% of the sample. The sample comprised PBMCs. Receptors were obtained from a man younger than 45 in good health and CMV-seropositive.

On this clone itself: A read error may produce the germline difference seen at one junction end. V gene TRBV5-6 combines with J gene TRBJ1-2, with D maybe TRBD1 (5 bases). Germline lookup yields CDR1 SGHDT and CDR2 YYEEEE. The CDR3 extends over 13 amino acids. The CDR3 sequence: CASSPGTSIGHTF. In DNA, the CDR3 is TGTGCCAGCAGCCCCGGGACTAGTATTGGCCACACCTTC.

CDR3 in amino acids: CASSLGQGWDTQYF. The CDR3 DNA sequence: TGCGCCAGCAGCTTAGGACAGGGTTGGGATACGCAGTATTTT. The gene calls are TRBV5-1 and TRBJ2-3; 8 nucleotides align to TRBD1. The CDR3 totals 14 residues. V was pared by 2 bases and J by 6 bases, with 5 bases of the junction left unmatched. The germline V gene has CDR1 SGHRS and CDR2 YFSETQ.

This chain uses TRBV6-5 with TRBJ2-5; 7 bases line up with TRBD1. The J call may not be correct, given that the DNA end is closer to TRBJ2-7. This CDR3 contains 13 residues. CDR1 and CDR2 from the germline V gene are MNHEY and SVGAGI. The CDR3 DNA sequence: TGTGCCAGCAGCTACAGGGGTCTCCACGAGCAGTACTTC. It yields the protein CASSYRGLHEQYF.

The rearrangement joins TRBV5-6 to TRBJ2-4, with D possibly TRBD1 on 5 matching bases. Per the germline V gene, CDR1 is SGHDT and CDR2 is YYEEEE. The CDR3 length is 15 residues. Trimming pared 0 bases from V and 1 base from J, leaving 8 bases between. The CDR3 spells CASSLGSGAKNIQYF. The CDR3 bases are TGTGCCAGCAGCTTGGGGTCAGGGGCCAAAAACATTCAGTACTTC. Complete variable domain (other parts from reference TRBV5-6 and TRBJ2-4): DAGVTQSPTHLIKTRGQQVTLRCSPKSGHDTVSWYQQALGQGPQFIFQYYEEEERQRGNFPDRFSGHQFPNYSSELNVNALLLGDSALYLCASSLGSGAKNIQYFGAGTRLSVL.

The V and J genes are TRBV5-4 and TRBJ2-5, with 7 bases fitting TRBD2. J gave up 5 bases and V 4 bases, and 5 bases lay outside the gene matches. This CDR3 spans 13 amino acids. In germline, CDR1 is SGHNT, CDR2 YYREEE (reference sequence). DNA of the CDR3: TGTGCCAGCAGCCTACCTAGCGGCGAGACCCAGTACTTC. Its translation is CASSLPSGETQYF. The full variable domain, its missing parts supplied by reference TRBV5-4 and TRBJ2-5, is ETGVTQSPTHLIKTRGQQVTLRCSSQSGHNTVSWYQQALGQGPQFIFQYYREEENGRGNFPPRFSGLQFPNYSSELNVNALELDDSALYLCASSLPSGETQYFGPGTRLLVL.

This chain links TRBV29-1 with TRBJ1-5; a possible D gene is TRBD1 (5 bases). V was trimmed by 6 bases and J by 2 bases, leaving 8 bases between them. The CDR3 runs 12 residues. Germline lookup yields CDR1 SQVTM and CDR2 ANQGSEA. Written as DNA, the CDR3 is TGCAGCGTAGGGGATGGCAATCAGCCCCAGCATTTT. Translated: CSVGDGNQPQHF.

This clone was found a few times. The rearrangement uses TRBV7-9 and TRBJ1-1; the match to TRBD1 covers 10 bases. Trimming cost V 1 base and J 1 base; bases outside gene matches: 3. Germline CDR1 and CDR2: SEHNR and FQNEAQ (reference sequence). This CDR3 is 16 amino acids long. The CDR3 loop reads CASSLGQGASNTEAFF. The CDR3 coding sequence is TGTGCCAGCAGCTTAGGACAGGGGGCCTCGAACACTGAAGCTTTCTTT.

As for this clone: This specimen includes other DNA sequences encoding the same CDR3. V and J are TRBV7-9 and TRBJ2-1; 9 bases align to TRBD2. CDR1 is SEHNR, CDR2 FQNEAQ, per germline (reference sequence). CDR3 length equals 13 residues. The ends lost 6 bases at V and 4 bases at J; junction bases unmatched: 1. The CDR3 nucleotides are TGTGCCAGCAGGCTAGCGGGGTACAATGAGCAGTTCTTC. Residues: CASRLAGYNEQFF.

The chain recombines TRBV5-1 with TRBJ2-5; no reliable D call. Germline CDR1 reads SGHRS; CDR2 reads YFSETQ. The CDR3 covers 15 residues. The V gene lost 3 bases and the J gene lost 0 bases, with 12 bases spanning the gap. The CDR3 is CASSSPDWYQETQYF. The DNA of the CDR3 is TGCGCCAGCAGCTCACCCGACTGGTACCAAGAGACCCAGTACTTC.

The rearrangement joins TRBV29-1 to TRBJ2-1; the match to TRBD1 covers 7 bases. CDR3 size: 14 residues. Germline V lookup: CDR1 SQVTM, CDR2 ANQGSEA. V shed 5 bases, J shed 3 bases, and the junction held 7 bases outside the gene matches. CDR3 sequence reads: CSVFDRANYNEQFF. The CDR3, as DNA: TGCAGCGTTTTTGACAGGGCTAACTACAATGAGCAGTTCTTC.

J is TRBJ2-2 and V is TRBV4-1; D possibly corresponds to TRBD1 (6 bases). Germline CDR1 MGHRA, CDR2 YSYEKL. There are 16 residues in the CDR3. Trimming pared 0 bases from V and 4 bases from J, leaving 12 bases between. The DNA for the CDR3 is TGCGCCAGCAGCCAAGATGATAGGGGGACCACCGGGGAGCTGTTTTTT. Translated: CASSQDDRGTTGELFF.

The rearrangement joins TRBV5-1 to TRBJ2-1; TRBD2 matches at 9 bases. V lost 2 bases, J lost 6 bases, and 9 bases stayed unmatched. The germline V gene has CDR1 SGHRS and CDR2 YFSETQ. The CDR3 sequence is 16 residues long. CDR3 DNA sequence: TGCGCCAGCAGCTTACGAAGCGGGGGGCCAGGCAATGAGCAGTTCTTC. This gives the protein CASSLRSGGPGNEQFF.

The rearrangement uses TRBV18 and TRBJ2-7, with 10 bases matching TRBD2. Trimming removed 5 bases from V and 0 bases from J; junction bases left unmatched: 7. The germline V gene has CDR1 KGHSH and CDR2 LQKENI. The CDR3 totals 16 residues. CDR3 DNA sequence: TGTGCCAGCTCATCAAGCGGGGGGGCCATCTCCTACGAGCAGTACTTC. It specifies CASSSSGGAISYEQYF.

V is TRBV19 and J is TRBJ2-1; perhaps TRBD2 as D (5 bases). V shed 7 bases and J shed 2 bases, with 15 bases lying between them. The CDR3 loop spans 15 amino acids. The germline CDR1 and CDR2 sequences are LNHDA and SQIVND (reference sequence). CDR3 nucleotide sequence: TGTGCCAGTACCGAAGGCCGGGGTCCCTACAATGAGCAGTTCTTC. As protein: CASTEGRGPYNEQFF.

The chain combines TRBV4-2 with TRBJ1-5; D not resolved. The V end lost 1 base, the J end lost 0 bases, and 10 bases lay between the germline ends. Germline-derived CDR1 and CDR2 are LGHNA and YNFKEQ. This CDR3 has 16 amino acids. The CDR3 spells CASSQVPGDSNQPQHF. The CDR3 DNA reads TGTGCCAGCAGCCAAGTCCCGGGAGATAGCAATCAGCCCCAGCATTTT.

This clone was detected once. The chain uses TRBV5-4 and TRBJ1-2; TRBD1 matches 11 bases. Germline assignment: CDR1 SGHNT and CDR2 YYREEE (reference sequence). V lost 0 bases, J lost 8 bases, and 6 bases stayed unmatched. CDR3 length: 15 residues. The CDR3 DNA reads TGTGCCAGCAGCTTGGGGGACAGGGGGTGGAGAGGCTACACCTTC. This translates into CASSLGDRGWRGYTF.

The chain employs TRBV19 and TRBJ1-2; 10 bases are a match to TRBD1. Germline CDR1 reads LNHDA; CDR2 reads SQIVND (reference sequence). Trimming took 8 bases from V and 3 from J; bases not matched to a gene: 9. This CDR3 region has 15 residues. The CDR3 nucleotides read TGTGCCAGTTGGGACAGGGGCTACCAATACTATGGCTACACCTTC. It codes for CASWDRGYQYYGYTF.

The chain combines TRBV6-5 with TRBJ1-6; 8 bases match TRBD1. Germline V gene sequence: CDR1 MNHEY, CDR2 SVGAGI. Unmatched junction bases numbered 4, after V lost 10 bases and J lost 5 bases. This CDR3 spans 13 amino acids. Here the CDR3 DNA reads TGTGCCACCACGACAGGGGATAATTCACCCCTCCACTTT. Protein sequence: CATTTGDNSPLHF.

The chain joins TRBV6-1 to TRBJ2-5; 10 nucleotides match TRBD1. The germline V gene has CDR1 MNHNS and CDR2 SASEGT. There are 18 residues in the CDR3. V dropped 1 base and J dropped 4; count of bases not matched to a gene: 12. The CDR3 nucleotides are TGTGCCAGCAGTGAAGTGAAGGGCTCGACAGGGGGCACAGAGACCCAGTACTTC. Protein: CASSEVKGSTGGTETQYF.

This rearrangement joins TRBV2 to TRBJ2-1; D is uncertain. Trimming stripped 1 base from V and 4 bases from J, with 5 bases between. Germline V gene sequence: CDR1 SNHLY, CDR2 FYNNEI. This CDR3 spans 13 amino acids. CDR3 coding DNA: TGTGCCAGCAGTGAAGGACTTTACAATGAGCAGTTCTTC. Encoded protein: CASSEGLYNEQFF.

The J gene is TRBJ2-3, the V gene TRBV6-4; the match to TRBD2 covers 12 bases. V shed 2 bases and J 3 bases; nucleotides not matched to a gene: 0. Looked up from germline, CDR1 is MRHNA and CDR2 is SNTAGT. CDR3 length equals 15 residues. CDR3 amino acids: CASSDTSGGTDTQYF. Here the CDR3 DNA reads TGTGCCAGCAGTGACACTAGCGGGGGGACAGATACGCAGTATTTT.

The genes are TRBV27 and TRBJ2-3; D not certain. CDR1 and CDR2 from the germline V gene are MNHEY and SMNVEV (reference sequence). The length of the CDR3 is 16 residues. V lost 3 bases and J 1 base, leaving 14 bases between the germline ends. The CDR3 reads CASSLYGYEGTDTQYF. CDR3 nucleotide sequence: TGTGCCAGCAGTTTGTATGGGTATGAGGGCACAGATACGCAGTATTTT.

This chain uses TRBV18 with TRBJ1-3; D unresolved. Trimming cost V 3 bases and J 6 bases, with 18 bases left between them. The CDR3 spans 16 residues. From germline, CDR1 is KGHSH and CDR2 LQKENI. The CDR3 DNA sequence: TGTGCCAGCTCACCTGTCTGGACTTCGCTTGAAAACACCATATATTTT. Amino acids: CASSPVWTSLENTIYF.

This clone was recorded once. CDR3 in DNA: TGTGCCAGCAGCCAGCGGGACAGGGGGGTCCGCCAAGAGACCCAGTACTTC. It specifies CASSQRDRGVRQETQYF. The V and J genes are TRBV14 and TRBJ2-5, with 11 bases aligning to TRBD1. The J segment lost 1 base and the V segment lost 3 bases, leaving 7 bases of the junction unmatched. Germline-derived CDR1 and CDR2 are SGHDN and FVKESK. This CDR3 has 17 amino acids.